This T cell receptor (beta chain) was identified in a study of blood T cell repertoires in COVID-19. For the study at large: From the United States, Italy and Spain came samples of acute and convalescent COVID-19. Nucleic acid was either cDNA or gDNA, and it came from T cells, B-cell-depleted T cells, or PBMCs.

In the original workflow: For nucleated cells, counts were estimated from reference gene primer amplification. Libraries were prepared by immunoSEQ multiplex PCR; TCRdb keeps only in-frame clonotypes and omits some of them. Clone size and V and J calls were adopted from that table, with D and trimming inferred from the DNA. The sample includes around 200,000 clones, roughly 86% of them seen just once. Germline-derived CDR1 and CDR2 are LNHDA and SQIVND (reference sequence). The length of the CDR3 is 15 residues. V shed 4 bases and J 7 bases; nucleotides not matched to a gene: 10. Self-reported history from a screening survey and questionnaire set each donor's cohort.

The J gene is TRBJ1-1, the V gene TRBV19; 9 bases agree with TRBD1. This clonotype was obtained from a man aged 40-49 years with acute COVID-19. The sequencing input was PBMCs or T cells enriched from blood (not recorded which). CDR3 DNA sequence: TGTGCCAGTAGTAGACCCTACAGGGGGCAGGGTGAAGCTTTCTTT. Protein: CASSRPYRGQGEAFF.